Each of the 21 T cell receptor beta chains below was sequenced from the same sample in a study of cytomegalovirus exposure and HLA in healthy donors. 13 Jbeta primers and 60 Vbeta primers were used for the PCR. Using immunoSEQ multiplex PCR, the repertoire was profiled, and TCRdb retains in-frame clones only, with some absent. The sample shows some 200,000 clones, around 86% of them seen only once. Sequencing was carried out using PBMCs. These receptors were collected from a woman aged 18-29 years in good health and CMV-seronegative.

This clone was found a few times. The same CDR3 can be traced to other DNA sequences in this sample. V usage is TRBV2 and J usage is TRBJ1-1; perhaps TRBD1 as D (6 bases). V was pared by 8 bases and J by 3 bases, with 34 bases between. CDR1 SNHLY and CDR2 FYNNEI come from the germline V gene. This CDR3 is 20 amino acids long. The CDR3 reads CASGGQPPGTRVFSDTEAFF. Written as DNA, the CDR3 is TGTGCCAGCGGGGGACAACCGCCAGGGACACGAGTTTTTTCGGACACTGAAGCTTTCTTT.

This clone was observed once. The chain joins TRBV9 to TRBJ2-2; 9 nucleotides match TRBD2. J lost 6 bases, V lost 4 bases, and 7 bases had no gene match. Germline V gene lookup returns CDR1 SGDLS and CDR2 YYNGEE. This CDR3 spans 15 amino acids. The CDR3 DNA reads as TGTGCCAGCAGCCTCGGGACTAGCCGTGCCGGGGAGCTGTTTTTT. This encodes CASSLGTSRAGELFF.

The V and J genes are TRBV28 and TRBJ1-1; tentative D call: TRBD1 (6 bases). This CDR3 is 14 amino acids long. Germline CDR1 is MDHEN and CDR2 is SYDVKM. V was cut by 7 bases and J by 4 bases, with 16 bases left in between. In DNA form, the CDR3 reads TGTGCCAGCACCCCCCAGGGGCGGAGCACTGAAGCTTTCTTT. Protein sequence: CASTPQGRSTEAFF.

The gene calls are TRBV10-1 and TRBJ1-3, with D hard to call. CDR3 size: 15 residues. CDR1 WNHNN and CDR2 SYGVQD come from the germline V gene (reference sequence). Between the trimmed V and J ends, which lost 3 bases and 0 bases, there was a span of 9 bases. CDR3 DNA: TGCGCCAGCAGTGACGACTCCGGCTCTGGAAACACCATATATTTT. Amino acids: CASSDDSGSGNTIYF.

J is TRBJ2-7 and V is TRBV6-1; no clear D. V was pared by 4 bases and J by 4 bases, with 11 bases between. The germline gives CDR1 MNHNS, CDR2 SASEGT. The CDR3 is made up of 13 amino acids. The DNA for the CDR3 is TGTGCCAGCAGTGTTTTGCAGACATACGAGCAGTACTTC. It yields the protein CASSVLQTYEQYF.

The J gene is TRBJ2-7, the V gene TRBV9; TRBD1 matches 7 bases. The germline V gene encodes CDR1 SGDLS and CDR2 YYNGEE. This CDR3 has 15 residues. V trimming: 0 bases; J trimming: 5 bases; junction bases outside the gene matches: 8. The CDR3 here is CASSVEWQGVDEQYF. The CDR3 nucleotides read TGTGCCAGCAGCGTAGAGTGGCAGGGGGTCGACGAGCAGTACTTC.

V gene TRBV29-1 combines with J gene TRBJ1-2; D unresolved. CDR1 is SQVTM, CDR2 ANQGSEA, per germline. The CDR3 contains 16 residues. V lost 6 bases and J 1 base, leaving 21 bases between the germline ends. CDR3 DNA: TGCAGCGTCGCCTTCGGGCGGGCTCTCAGTAACTATGGCTACACCTTC. Its translation: CSVAFGRALSNYGYTF.

This chain uses TRBV7-9 with TRBJ2-5; D perhaps matches TRBD1 (5 bases). This CDR3 is 13 amino acids long. Germline V gene data show CDR1 as SEHNR and CDR2 as FQNEAQ (reference sequence). V was cut by 5 bases and J by 4 bases, with 11 bases left in between. As DNA, the CDR3 is TGTGCCAGCAGCCCACGACAGATAGAGACCCAGTACTTC. Translation: CASSPRQIETQYF.

This clone was recorded only once. The CDR3 nucleotides are TGCAGCGTTAGTAGGGGAAGCTCCTACAATGAGCAGTTCTTC. It is translated as CSVSRGSSYNEQFF. The chain employs TRBV29-1 and TRBJ2-1; TRBD1 is a possible D gene (5 bases). There are 14 residues in the CDR3. The V end lost 5 bases, the J end lost 0 bases, and 11 bases lay between the germline ends. Germline V gene data show CDR1 as SQVTM and CDR2 as ANQGSEA.

This clone was recorded a few times. The chain couples TRBV6-5 to TRBJ1-2, with D possibly matching TRBD1 (6 bases). Looked up from germline, CDR1 is MNHEY and CDR2 is SVGAGI. The length of the CDR3 is 11 residues. The CDR3 is CVTGSNYGYTF. CDR3 in DNA: TGTGTCACAGGGTCTAACTATGGCTACACCTTC.

The V gene is TRBV6-5, the J gene TRBJ2-7, with TRBD1 matching 8 bases. V was pared by 5 bases and J by 1 base, with 4 bases of the junction left unmatched. Germline CDR1 MNHEY, CDR2 SVGAGI. This CDR3 is built from 14 residues. CDR3 loop: CASSIGTGSYEQYF. The DNA of the CDR3 is TGTGCCAGCAGTATCGGGACAGGATCCTACGAGCAGTACTTC.

CDR3 loop: CASSSDSNTGELFF. The CDR3, as DNA: TGCGCCAGCAGCTCCGACAGCAACACCGGGGAGCTGTTTTTT. This sequence joins TRBV5-1 and TRBJ2-2; D is possibly TRBD1 (5 bases). CDR3 length: 14 amino acids. Trimming removed 3 bases at V and 2 bases at J, with 8 bases between. Germline CDR1 is SGHRS and CDR2 is YFSETQ.

This sequence joins TRBV19 and TRBJ1-1; possibly TRBD1 for D (5 bases). CDR3 length: 15 amino acids. V was pared by 6 bases and J by 2 bases, with 16 bases between. Germline CDR1 LNHDA, CDR2 SQIVND (reference sequence). The CDR3 loop is CASSDSPGTNTEAFF. The CDR3 region has the DNA TGTGCCAGTAGCGATTCCCCAGGGACTAACACTGAAGCTTTCTTT.

The chain couples TRBV6-5 to TRBJ2-7; no definite D call. Germline CDR1 MNHEY, CDR2 SVGAGI. With 5 bases removed from V and 3 bases from J, the gap between germline ends came to 11 bases. This CDR3 region has 13 residues. CDR3 amino acids: CASSEFGDYEQYF. The CDR3 DNA is TGTGCCAGCAGTGAATTTGGAGACTACGAGCAGTACTTC.

This clone occurred once. CDR3 sequence reads: CAISGGLADPTDTQYF. Here the CDR3 DNA reads TGTGCCATCAGTGGGGGGTTAGCGGATCCCACAGATACGCAGTATTTT. The V call is TRBV10-3, the J call TRBJ2-3; the D gene is possibly TRBD2 (6 bases). This CDR3 is 16 amino acids long. The V end was cut by 4 bases, the J end by 2 bases, with 16 bases between. Looked up from germline, CDR1 is ENHRY and CDR2 is SYGVKD.

Worth noting for this clone: A read error may account for a junction end that differs from germline. The J gene is TRBJ2-3, the V gene TRBV6-1, with TRBD1 matching 7 bases. Looked up from germline, CDR1 is MNHNS and CDR2 is SASEGT. This CDR3 comprises 16 residues. CDR3 in DNA: TGTGCCAGTAGTGCACAGGGGATATCGAACACAGATACGCAGTATTTT. This encodes CASSAQGISNTDTQYF.

The chain couples TRBV7-9 to TRBJ1-5, with D perhaps matching TRBD1 (5 bases). The CDR3 has 13 amino acids. Trimming took 4 bases from V and 6 from J, leaving 10 bases between them. The germline V gene encodes CDR1 SEHNR and CDR2 FQNEAQ (reference sequence). The CDR3 sequence is CASSSGIGQPQHF. As DNA, the CDR3 is TGTGCCAGCAGCTCAGGGATCGGTCAGCCCCAGCATTTT.

The chain has TRBV27 and TRBJ2-1; D is unclear. Trimming took 7 bases from V and 6 from J, leaving 16 bases between them. The CDR3 is 14 residues long. CDR1 and CDR2 (germline): MNHEY, SMNVEV (reference sequence). The CDR3: CASNSGLSLNEQFF. In DNA form, the CDR3 reads TGTGCCAGCAACTCTGGTTTAAGCCTCAATGAGCAGTTCTTC.

In DNA, the CDR3 is TGTGCCAGCAGTGAAACTCGAACAGGCTACGAGCAGTACTTC. Encoded protein: CASSETRTGYEQYF. This chain joins TRBV2 and TRBJ2-7; D is perhaps TRBD1 (5 bases). Germline values: CDR1 SNHLY, CDR2 FYNNEI. This CDR3 is 14 amino acids long. Trimming pared 2 bases from V and 3 bases from J, leaving 11 bases between.

V is TRBV5-8 and J is TRBJ1-5, with D hard to call. Trimming left V 5 bases short and J 3 bases short, with 6 bases between. Germline lookup yields CDR1 SGHTS and CDR2 YDEGEE. The CDR3 has 12 amino acids. The CDR3 loop reads CASSRNNQPQHF. The CDR3 nucleotides are TGTGCCAGCAGTAGAAACAATCAGCCCCAGCATTTT.

The chain uses TRBV2 and TRBJ1-1, with a tentative D call TRBD1 (5 bases). CDR3 length: 12 residues. Germline CDR1 and CDR2: SNHLY and FYNNEI. Trimming took 5 bases from V and 9 from J, leaving 13 bases between them. Here the CDR3 DNA reads TGTGCCAGCAGTTCTACGGGGGATCAAGCTTTCTTT. Its translation is CASSSTGDQAFF. Filled out from reference TRBV2 and TRBJ1-1, the complete variable domain reads EPEVTQTPSHQVTQMGQEVILRCVPISNHLYFYWYRQILGQKVEFLVSFYNNEISEKSEIFDDQFSVERPDGSNFTLKIRSTKLEDSAMYFCASSSTGDQAFFGQGTRLTVV.